Listed below are T cell receptor beta chains from one sample, sequenced in a study of T-cell reconstitution after alpha-beta-depleted transplantation in children. Each CDR3 protein is one row after TCRdb ran MiXCR on the PCR reads. The repertoire holds around 250,000 distinct CDR3 sequences, with about 26% as singletons. This specimen consisted of PBMCs, obtained before TCRalphabeta/CD19-depleted stem cell transplant. These receptors were taken from a girl under 10 years old with Fanconi anemia, due to receive a stem cell transplant. Both conserved end residues are part of each CDR3. The D gene is left open where the match is weak. Clone size is stated in some rows and not others, as once, few, many or a class when expanded.

d_call cdr3_length clone_size j_call v_call cdr3_nt cdr3_aa
. 15 many TRBJ2-1 TRBV3-1 TGTGCCAGCAGCCAAGATGGCCTAGCGAGCAATGAGCAGTTCTTC CASSQDGLASNEQFF
. 13 many TRBJ2-1 TRBV7-2 TGTGCCAGCAGCTTAGAACTATACAATGAGCAGTTCTTC CASSLELYNEQFF
TRBD2 16 many TRBJ2-7 TRBV28 TGTGCCAGCACCTTCCTGACTAGCGGGGCCTCCTACGAGCAGTACTTC CASTFLTSGASYEQYF
. 13 . TRBJ2-3 TRBV6-5 TGTGCCAGCAGTTTCGACGTCTCGGATACGCAGTATTTT CASSFDVSDTQYF
. 16 . TRBJ1-1 TRBV7-2 TGTGCCAGCAGCTTACGGGGGGTTGGGCCCAACACTGAAGCTTTCTTT CASSLRGVGPNTEAFF
. 18 many TRBJ2-5 TRBV11-2 TGTGCCAGCAGCTTAATCGGGTCCTTTATCCCCAAGTTCGAGACCCAGTACTTC CASSLIGSFIPKFETQYF
. 15 . TRBJ2-3 TRBV13 TGTGCCAGCAGCTTACTGCAGGGTGGGTCAGATACGCAGTATTTT CASSLLQGGSDTQYF
. 14 once TRBJ2-3 TRBV29-1 TGCAGCGTTGAACCGTCTAGCGCCACAGATACGCAGTATTTT CSVEPSSATDTQYF
. 13 . TRBJ2-7 TRBV20-1 TGCAGTGCTAGAGATGGGAGCTGGGGCGAGCAGTACTTC CSARDGSWGEQYF
TRBD2 16 few TRBJ2-1 TRBV18 TGTGCCAGCTCACTCCCAACTAGCGGGAGTTGGGGTGAGCAGTTCTTC CASSLPTSGSWGEQFF
TRBD1 15 few TRBJ2-7 TRBV6-1 TGTGCCAGCATTCTTCAGGGGGCGTTTGATTACGAGCAGTACTTC CASILQGAFDYEQYF
TRBD1 15 once TRBJ2-7 TRBV15 TGTGCCACCAGCAGGACAGGGTCCAGCTCCTACGAGCAGTACTTC CATSRTGSSSYEQYF
. 12 . TRBJ2-5 TRBV20-1 TGCAGTGTGCGGGGACCCCAAGAGACCCAGTACTTC CSVRGPQETQYF
. 11 few TRBJ1-2 TRBV29-1 TGCAGCGTTGCCGGGTCTTATGGCTACACCTTC CSVAGSYGYTF
. 18 many TRBJ1-6 TRBV20-1 TGCAGTGCCGTCGGGACAACCGTTACCCCTTTCTATAATTCACCCCTCCACTTT CSAVGTTVTPFYNSPLHF
. 14 . TRBJ2-1 TRBV28 TGTGCCAGCAGTTTAGGACAGACATACAATGAGCAGTTCTTC CASSLGQTYNEQFF
. 13 many TRBJ1-2 TRBV20-1 TGCAGTGCCGAGTGGGGGTTGGACTATGGCTACACCTTC CSAEWGLDYGYTF
. 11 few TRBJ1-3 TRBV20-1 TGCAGTGCTCTTATCGGAAACACCATATATTTT CSALIGNTIYF
. 14 many TRBJ2-5 TRBV5-1 TGCGCCAGCAGCAGTGGACAGACCAAAGAGACCCAGTACTTC CASSSGQTKETQYF
. 15 . TRBJ2-3 TRBV7-2 TGTGCCAGCAGATGGGCCCAGGGAGGCACAGATACGCAGTATTTT CASRWAQGGTDTQYF
. 12 few TRBJ2-5 TRBV6-2/TRBV6-3 TGTGCCAGCAAAGGGGTCCGAGAGACCCAGTACTTC CASKGVRETQYF
. 10 . TRBJ1-1 TRBV29-1 TGCAGCGTTGAAGTCAGTGAAGCTTTCTTT CSVEVSEAFF
. 14 . TRBJ2-5 TRBV25-1 TGTGCCAGCAGTGGGGCCCCGACTATAGAGACCCAGTACTTC CASSGAPTIETQYF
. 15 many TRBJ2-7 TRBV28 TGTGCCAGCAGTTTAGCGGGGCCGCGCTCATACGAGCAGTACTTC CASSLAGPRSYEQYF
. 12 many TRBJ2-7 TRBV29-1 TGCAGCGTTGGGGCAGGGCCTTACGAGCAGTACTTC CSVGAGPYEQYF
TRBD1 15 . TRBJ2-7 TRBV7-8 TGTGCCAGCAGCTTAGGCCGGGACAGGGGTTACGAGCAGTACTTC CASSLGRDRGYEQYF
TRBD1 16 many TRBJ2-5 TRBV12-3/TRBV12-4 TGTGCCAGCAGCCTGGGACAGACCTTGTACCAAGAGACCCAGTACTTC CASSLGQTLYQETQYF
. 14 few TRBJ2-7 TRBV20-1 TGCAGTGCTAGGTTCAGGGCAATGGCCTACGAGCAGTACTTC CSARFRAMAYEQYF
. 13 many TRBJ1-1 TRBV29-1 TGCAGCGTTGGATCCGGGGAGGACACTGAAGCTTTCTTT CSVGSGEDTEAFF
TRBD2 17 . TRBJ2-7 TRBV7-2 TGTGCCAGTTCTACGACGTTGCGGGGGGAGGACTCCTACGAGCAGTACTTC CASSTTLRGEDSYEQYF
. 13 many TRBJ2-1 TRBV29-1 TGCAGCGGACAGCAGGTCTCGTACAATGAGCAGTTCTTC CSGQQVSYNEQFF
. 14 . TRBJ2-7 TRBV20-1 TGCAGTGCTAGAGATATGGGGGGGCCCTACGAGCAGTACTTC CSARDMGGPYEQYF
. 15 . TRBJ1-1 TRBV6-5 TGTGCCAGCAGTTATCAGGACGGGGGATACACTGAAGCTTTCTTT CASSYQDGGYTEAFF
. 13 . TRBJ2-3 TRBV6-6 TGTGCCAGCAGGGAGATGGGCACAGATACGCAGTATTTT CASREMGTDTQYF
TRBD1 16 . TRBJ2-3 TRBV7-2 TGTGCCAGCAGCGTACTGGGACAGGGGGTTTTAGATACGCAGTATTTT CASSVLGQGVLDTQYF
. 11 . TRBJ2-3 TRBV20-1 TGCAGTGCTAGAAAGGAGGATACGCAGTATTTT CSARKEDTQYF
. 15 . TRBJ2-7 TRBV29-1 TGCAGCGTTACACACGCCGAACAGGGAGACTACGAGCAGTACTTC CSVTHAEQGDYEQYF
TRBD1 12 few TRBJ2-1 TRBV24-1 TGTGCCACCAGTGACTCCGGGACAGGGCTGTTCTTC CATSDSGTGLFF
. 13 many TRBJ2-5 TRBV15 TGTGCCACCAGCAGAAACAGCCAAGAGACCCAGTACTTC CATSRNSQETQYF
. 12 . TRBJ1-4 TRBV20-1 TGCAGTGCTAGAGCCTGGGGTGAAAAACTGTTTTTT CSARAWGEKLFF
TRBD2 19 . TRBJ2-7 TRBV18 TGTGCCAGCTCACCATACGTTAGGGGTGGGACTAGCGGGACTTACGAGCAGTACTTC CASSPYVRGGTSGTYEQYF
TRBD2 15 few TRBJ2-5 TRBV28 TGTGCCAGCAGTTTTACACTCAGCGGGGCAGAGACCCAGTACTTC CASSFTLSGAETQYF
. 11 few TRBJ2-3 TRBV29-1 TGCAGCTGTGGGCCCGTTGATACGCAGTATTTT CSCGPVDTQYF
TRBD1 15 few TRBJ1-1 TRBV7-2 TGTGCCAGCAGCTTAGTAGGACAGGGTAGCTCTGAAGCTTTCTTT CASSLVGQGSSEAFF
. 13 many TRBJ1-1 TRBV29-1 TGCAGCGTGGGGAGAGGGGCACACACTGAAGCTTTCTTT CSVGRGAHTEAFF
. 11 . TRBJ1-1 TRBV29-1 TGCAGCGTCCACGTTTACACTGAAGCTTTCTTT CSVHVYTEAFF
. 12 many TRBJ1-3 TRBV20-1 TGCAGTGCTAACCAGGGCGGAAACACCATATATTTT CSANQGGNTIYF
. 16 few TRBJ2-3 TRBV6-1 TGTGCCAGCAGTGAAGCGCGAGGGACTAGCACAGATACGCAGTATTTT CASSEARGTSTDTQYF
TRBD2 20 . TRBJ2-1 TRBV5-1 TGCGCCAGCAGCTTAACCGGGACTAGCGGGTTGGCAAGGACCTACAATGAGCAGTTCTTC CASSLTGTSGLARTYNEQFF
. 15 many TRBJ2-3 TRBV6-1 TGTGCCAGCAGTGAAGCAGGGCATAGCACAGATACGCAGTATTTT CASSEAGHSTDTQYF
. 13 many TRBJ1-1 TRBV20-1 TGCAGTGCTAGAGCTGCGTTGAACACTGAAGCTTTCTTT CSARAALNTEAFF
TRBD1 13 . TRBJ2-2 TRBV10-3 TGTGCCACCGGGACAGGGGGGACCGGGGAGCTGTTTTTT CATGTGGTGELFF
TRBD1 15 . TRBJ2-7 TRBV19 TGTGCCAGTAGACGGACAGGGAAAGCCTACTACGAGCAGTACTTC CASRRTGKAYYEQYF
TRBD2 14 few TRBJ2-5 TRBV29-1 TGCAGCGTTCCCGGGACTAGCTACAGAGAGACCCAGTACTTC CSVPGTSYRETQYF
. 13 many TRBJ2-3 TRBV20-1 TGCAGTGCTAATCCAGGGGTCACAGATACGCAGTATTTT CSANPGVTDTQYF
TRBD2 15 . TRBJ2-1 TRBV28 TGTGCCAGCAGCCTCAGGCGGGAGTGGTACAATGAGCAGTTCTTC CASSLRREWYNEQFF
. 16 few TRBJ1-3 TRBV7-9 TGTGCCAGCAGCTCCATTACGGCTCTTACTGGAAACACCATATATTTT CASSSITALTGNTIYF
. 16 few TRBJ1-1 TRBV12-3/TRBV12-4 TGTGCCACCGTACGGGGGGCAGCGTGGAAGAACACTGAAGCTTTCTTT CATVRGAAWKNTEAFF
. 13 many TRBJ1-2 TRBV5-6 TGTGCCAGCAGCGCCCTACAAGGACCGATCTACACCTTC CASSALQGPIYTF